This T cell receptor beta chain was found in a study of PD-L1 blockade in urothelial cancer. The overall study: Prior exposure to chemotherapy in patients amounted to 0 to 3 regimens received.

The table lists this clone with a count of one. CDR3 length equals 14 residues. Trimming cost V 5 bases and J 3 bases; bases outside gene matches: 7. Germline assignment: CDR1 SGHTA and CDR2 FQGNSA. Clones were sequenced by immunoSEQ multiplex PCR, and TCRdb holds only the in-frame ones, with some missing. The table shows some 60,000 clones, with around 83% occurring only once. The genes are TRBV7-2 and TRBJ2-7, with TRBD2 matching 7 bases. Specimen: PBMCs, collected around atezolizumab (anti-PD-L1) treatment. This receptor was obtained from a man over 45 with urothelial cancer. DNA of the CDR3: TGTGCCAGCAGCCGGCCGGGACTAAACTACGAGCAGTACTTC. It translates to CASSRPGLNYEQYF. The whole variable domain, filled in from reference TRBV7-2 and TRBJ2-7, reads GAGVSQSPSNKVTEKGKDVELRCDPISGHTALYWYRQSLGQGLEFLIYFQGNSAPDKSGLPSDRFSAERTGGSVSTLTIQRTQQEDSAVYLCASSRPGLNYEQYFGPGTRLTVT.